A single sample is the source of the 19 T cell receptor beta chains below, sequenced in a study of T-cell reconstitution after alpha-beta-depleted transplantation in children. The library targeted TCRbeta and was prepared with unique molecular identifiers. Each CDR3 protein gets one entry after TCRdb re-called the PCR reads with MiXCR. Counted here are some 520,000 distinct CDR3 sequences, around a third occurring once; the ten biggest clones make up approximately 2.3%. Source: PBMCs from the stem cell graft donor, taken from the stem cell graft. Source of these receptors: a human donor who donated a stem cell graft to a child with aplastic anemia.

This clonotype was counted between two and nine times. Its ends do not fully match the called genes, so a read error is possible. The V gene is TRBV5-1, the J gene TRBJ2-1; 9 nucleotides match TRBD1. The CDR3 is made up of 15 amino acids. The V gene's germline CDR1 is SGHRS and CDR2 YFSETQ. The CDR3 here is CASSSTGGSYNEQFF. The CDR3 region has the DNA TGTGCCAGCAGTTCGACAGGGGGCTCCTACAATGAGCAGTTCTTC.

The sample holds a few counts of this clonotype. The genes are TRBV4-3 and TRBJ1-4; D is perhaps TRBD1 (6 bases). The CDR3 is 16 residues long. Trimming took off 0 bases at V and 8 bases at J, with 16 bases between the two ends. Germline CDR1 LGHNA, CDR2 YSLEER. For the CDR3, the DNA is TGCGCCAGCAGCCAAGATAGAGCAGGGGCGAGGGAAAAACTGTTTTTT. Its translation: CASSQDRAGAREKLFF.

This clonotype was seen more than once but under ten times. The V and J genes are TRBV11-3 and TRBJ2-1; the match to TRBD2 covers 9 bases. Germline lookup yields CDR1 SGHNT and CDR2 YENEEA. The V and J ends lost 1 base and 8 bases, in that order; junction bases with no gene match: 6. CDR3 length equals 15 residues. CDR3 coding DNA: TGTGCCAGCAGCTTAGGGTTGCGGGAGGGTGATGAGCAGTTCTTC. Translating it yields CASSLGLREGDEQFF.

In DNA, the CDR3 is TGTGCCAGCAGCTATAGAACCCCGGCGCCTGGAAACACCATATATTTT. Amino acid sequence: CASSYRTPAPGNTIYF. The chain recombines TRBV7-2 with TRBJ1-3; no clear D gene. V was trimmed by 4 bases and J by 2 bases, leaving 15 bases between them. From germline, CDR1 is SGHTA and CDR2 FQGNSA. The CDR3 totals 16 residues.

This chain's CDR3 is CASSSSGQSTGELFF. DNA for the CDR3: TGTGCCAGCAGTTCCTCGGGACAGTCCACCGGGGAGCTGTTTTTT. The J gene is TRBJ2-2, the V gene TRBV12-3 or TRBV12-4, with 7 bases that match TRBD1. With V trimmed by 4 bases and J by 4 bases, 6 bases remained unmatched. The CDR3 totals 15 residues.

This clonotype was seen only a few times. J is TRBJ2-3 and V is TRBV18; the match to TRBD2 covers 9 bases. The CDR3 loop spans 16 amino acids. CDR1 is KGHSH, CDR2 LQKENI, per germline. V lost 3 bases, J lost 2 bases, and 6 bases stayed unmatched. CDR3 coding DNA: TGTGCCAGCTCACCGACCGGGACTAGCAACACAGATACGCAGTATTTT. It is translated as CASSPTGTSNTDTQYF.

This clonotype was seen a handful of times. The chain is built from TRBV5-1 and TRBJ2-7, with a possible D match to TRBD2 (6 bases). V was pared by 0 bases and J by 6 bases, with 16 bases between. Looked up from germline, CDR1 is SGHRS and CDR2 is YFSETQ. The CDR3 is 15 amino acids. The CDR3 sequence: CASSLEGRGGLEQYF. CDR3 DNA sequence: TGCGCCAGCAGCTTGGAAGGGCGGGGAGGACTCGAGCAGTACTTC.

Ten or more counts support this clonotype. The chain recombines TRBV7-9 with TRBJ2-7; 10 nucleotides line up with TRBD2. With V trimmed by 4 bases and J by 0 bases, 0 bases remained unmatched. Germline V gives CDR1 SEHNR, CDR2 FQNEAQ (reference sequence). The CDR3 covers 14 residues. CDR3 region: CASSSSGSSYEQYF. The CDR3 nucleotides read TGTGCCAGCAGCTCTAGCGGGAGCTCCTACGAGCAGTACTTC.

This clonotype was seen a handful of times. The chain combines TRBV29-1 with TRBJ2-3; D gene unclear. Germline assignment: CDR1 SQVTM and CDR2 ANQGSEA. The CDR3 extends over 15 amino acids. Deletions cut 3 bases from V and 3 bases from J, with 16 bases between. Here the CDR3 DNA reads TGCAGCGTTGAGAAATTATCGCCCCGGACAGATACGCAGTATTTT. Its translation: CSVEKLSPRTDTQYF.

This chain links TRBV25-1 with TRBJ1-1; D is possibly TRBD1 (5 bases). The CDR3 contains 16 residues. Germline V lookup: CDR1 MGHDK, CDR2 SYGVNS. V lost 2 bases and J 6 bases, leaving 19 bases between the germline ends. CDR3 amino acids: CASSEQIGAGMSEAFF. The CDR3 DNA follows: TGTGCCAGCAGTGAACAGATCGGGGCGGGTATGTCTGAAGCTTTCTTT.

The chain is built from TRBV20-1 and TRBJ2-2; D possibly matches TRBD1 or TRBD2 (5 bases each). The V end was cut by 4 bases, the J end by 4 bases, with 10 bases between. The CDR3 consists of 13 residues. Per the germline V gene, CDR1 is DFQATT and CDR2 is SNEGSKA (reference sequence). The CDR3 DNA reads as TGCAGTGCTACTCGGGGCTTCACCGGGGAGCTGTTTTTT. Its protein is CSATRGFTGELFF.

Here the CDR3 reads CSARDPRLAGGPDYNEQFF. The DNA for the CDR3 is TGCAGTGCTAGAGATCCGCGACTAGCGGGAGGGCCTGACTACAATGAGCAGTTCTTC. The chain carries TRBV20-1 and TRBJ2-1; 14 bases map to TRBD2. The CDR3 is 19 residues long. Losses at the gene ends were 0 bases for V and 3 bases for J; bases not matched to a gene: 10. Germline CDR1 and CDR2: DFQATT and SNEGSKA (reference sequence).

V usage is TRBV6-2 or TRBV6-3 and J usage is TRBJ1-5, with TRBD1 identical over 7 bases. Looked up from germline, CDR1 is MNHEY and CDR2 is SVGEGT. V gave up 4 bases and J gave up 7 bases; unmatched junction bases: 7. The CDR3 contains 14 residues. CDR3 loop: CASSSGQVQQPQHF. The CDR3 nucleotides read TGTGCCAGCAGTTCCGGACAGGTTCAGCAGCCCCAGCATTTT.

This clonotype was found a few times. V gene TRBV29-1 combines with J gene TRBJ2-3; D is unresolved. Trimming removed 4 bases from V and 4 bases from J, with 9 bases in between. The CDR3 contains 12 residues. Per germline, CDR1 SQVTM and CDR2 ANQGSEA. DNA for the CDR3: TGCAGCGTTGGGGTGAGAGCAGATACGCAGTATTTT. Protein sequence: CSVGVRADTQYF.

The chain joins TRBV3-1 to TRBJ2-2; D is perhaps TRBD1 (6 bases). V was cut by 4 bases and J by 5 bases, with 11 bases left in between. The CDR3 has 14 amino acids. Germline V gives CDR1 LGHDT, CDR2 YNNKEL (reference sequence). The CDR3, as DNA: TGTGCCAGCAGCCGGACAGACCGAACCGGGGAGCTGTTTTTT. Protein product: CASSRTDRTGELFF.

This chain joins TRBV20-1 and TRBJ1-2; the match to TRBD1 covers 7 bases. The germline CDR1 and CDR2 sequences are DFQATT and SNEGSKA (reference sequence). The V segment lost 0 bases and the J segment 8 bases; nucleotides outside the gene matches: 15. This CDR3 comprises 16 residues. This chain's CDR3 is CSAREVSKGTAGGYTF. The CDR3 DNA is TGCAGTGCTAGAGAAGTCTCAAAGGGGACAGCGGGGGGCTACACCTTC.

The chain combines TRBV12-3 or TRBV12-4 with TRBJ2-7; a possible D gene is TRBD1 (6 bases). The CDR3 is 13 residues long. Trimming shortened V by 2 bases and J by 5 bases, and 10 bases separated the two germline ends. The CDR3 is CASSLSQGNEQYV. Written as DNA, the CDR3 is TGTGCCAGCAGTTTAAGTCAGGGGAACGAGCAGTACGTC.

This clonotype has a single count. The J gene is TRBJ2-7, the V gene TRBV11-2, with 11 bases fitting TRBD2. This CDR3 is 14 amino acids long. CDR1 is SGHAT and CDR2 is FQNNGV in the germline V gene. Unmatched junction bases numbered 4, after V lost 5 bases and J lost 4 bases. CDR3 region: CASSIGLAGYEQYF. The CDR3 DNA reads TGTGCCAGCAGCATTGGACTAGCGGGTTACGAGCAGTACTTC.

This rearrangement joins TRBV30 to TRBJ2-3; TRBD1 agrees at 9 bases. Germline CDR1 is GTSNPN and CDR2 is SVGIG (reference sequence). CDR3 length: 13 amino acids. The ends lost 5 bases at V and 6 bases at J; junction bases unmatched: 6. The CDR3 DNA is TGTGCCTGGTCTCCAGACAGGGGGGATACGCAGTATTTT. Translated, it gives CAWSPDRGDTQYF. The full variable domain, in which reference TRBV30 and TRBJ2-3 provide the parts outside the CDR3, is SQTIHQWPATLVQPVGSPLSLECTVEGTSNPNLYWYRQAAGRGLQLLFYSVGIGQISSEVPQNLSASRPQDRQFILSSKKLLLSDSGFYLCAWSPDRGDTQYFGPGTRLTVL.